The T cell receptor (beta chain) under discussion was sequenced for a study of T cells in Graves' hyperthyroidism and ophthalmopathy. Amplified TCR beta CDR3 regions came from RNA transcripts. A set of HTBI primers served as the primers for a first-round RT-PCR of the TCR CDR3. TCRdb reprocessed the multiplex PCR reads with MiXCR, giving one entry per CDR3 protein. The sample carries about 560,000 distinct CDR3 sequences, 16% recorded once. Newly diagnosed hyperthyroidism patients aged 18 to 65 years had disease lasting under 2 months. This clonotype was seen at least ten times. Its cognate antigen is unknown. Study-wide results and limits: Classification by a 13 V-J model distinguished ophthalmopathy from stable hyperthyroidism. Most thyroid clonotypes that were expanded above 0.001 also turned up in blood.

Germline V CDR1 and CDR2: LGHDT, YNNKEL (reference sequence). Deletions cut 0 bases from V and 5 bases from J, with 10 bases between. The length of the CDR3 is 14 residues. The sequence was collected from a woman younger than 30 with Graves' hyperthyroidism. The specimen was blood. V and J are TRBV3-1 and TRBJ1-1; no reliable D call. CDR3 sequence: CASSQDPIGTEAFF. CDR3 DNA: TGTGCCAGCAGCCAAGATCCAATAGGAACTGAAGCTTTCTTT.